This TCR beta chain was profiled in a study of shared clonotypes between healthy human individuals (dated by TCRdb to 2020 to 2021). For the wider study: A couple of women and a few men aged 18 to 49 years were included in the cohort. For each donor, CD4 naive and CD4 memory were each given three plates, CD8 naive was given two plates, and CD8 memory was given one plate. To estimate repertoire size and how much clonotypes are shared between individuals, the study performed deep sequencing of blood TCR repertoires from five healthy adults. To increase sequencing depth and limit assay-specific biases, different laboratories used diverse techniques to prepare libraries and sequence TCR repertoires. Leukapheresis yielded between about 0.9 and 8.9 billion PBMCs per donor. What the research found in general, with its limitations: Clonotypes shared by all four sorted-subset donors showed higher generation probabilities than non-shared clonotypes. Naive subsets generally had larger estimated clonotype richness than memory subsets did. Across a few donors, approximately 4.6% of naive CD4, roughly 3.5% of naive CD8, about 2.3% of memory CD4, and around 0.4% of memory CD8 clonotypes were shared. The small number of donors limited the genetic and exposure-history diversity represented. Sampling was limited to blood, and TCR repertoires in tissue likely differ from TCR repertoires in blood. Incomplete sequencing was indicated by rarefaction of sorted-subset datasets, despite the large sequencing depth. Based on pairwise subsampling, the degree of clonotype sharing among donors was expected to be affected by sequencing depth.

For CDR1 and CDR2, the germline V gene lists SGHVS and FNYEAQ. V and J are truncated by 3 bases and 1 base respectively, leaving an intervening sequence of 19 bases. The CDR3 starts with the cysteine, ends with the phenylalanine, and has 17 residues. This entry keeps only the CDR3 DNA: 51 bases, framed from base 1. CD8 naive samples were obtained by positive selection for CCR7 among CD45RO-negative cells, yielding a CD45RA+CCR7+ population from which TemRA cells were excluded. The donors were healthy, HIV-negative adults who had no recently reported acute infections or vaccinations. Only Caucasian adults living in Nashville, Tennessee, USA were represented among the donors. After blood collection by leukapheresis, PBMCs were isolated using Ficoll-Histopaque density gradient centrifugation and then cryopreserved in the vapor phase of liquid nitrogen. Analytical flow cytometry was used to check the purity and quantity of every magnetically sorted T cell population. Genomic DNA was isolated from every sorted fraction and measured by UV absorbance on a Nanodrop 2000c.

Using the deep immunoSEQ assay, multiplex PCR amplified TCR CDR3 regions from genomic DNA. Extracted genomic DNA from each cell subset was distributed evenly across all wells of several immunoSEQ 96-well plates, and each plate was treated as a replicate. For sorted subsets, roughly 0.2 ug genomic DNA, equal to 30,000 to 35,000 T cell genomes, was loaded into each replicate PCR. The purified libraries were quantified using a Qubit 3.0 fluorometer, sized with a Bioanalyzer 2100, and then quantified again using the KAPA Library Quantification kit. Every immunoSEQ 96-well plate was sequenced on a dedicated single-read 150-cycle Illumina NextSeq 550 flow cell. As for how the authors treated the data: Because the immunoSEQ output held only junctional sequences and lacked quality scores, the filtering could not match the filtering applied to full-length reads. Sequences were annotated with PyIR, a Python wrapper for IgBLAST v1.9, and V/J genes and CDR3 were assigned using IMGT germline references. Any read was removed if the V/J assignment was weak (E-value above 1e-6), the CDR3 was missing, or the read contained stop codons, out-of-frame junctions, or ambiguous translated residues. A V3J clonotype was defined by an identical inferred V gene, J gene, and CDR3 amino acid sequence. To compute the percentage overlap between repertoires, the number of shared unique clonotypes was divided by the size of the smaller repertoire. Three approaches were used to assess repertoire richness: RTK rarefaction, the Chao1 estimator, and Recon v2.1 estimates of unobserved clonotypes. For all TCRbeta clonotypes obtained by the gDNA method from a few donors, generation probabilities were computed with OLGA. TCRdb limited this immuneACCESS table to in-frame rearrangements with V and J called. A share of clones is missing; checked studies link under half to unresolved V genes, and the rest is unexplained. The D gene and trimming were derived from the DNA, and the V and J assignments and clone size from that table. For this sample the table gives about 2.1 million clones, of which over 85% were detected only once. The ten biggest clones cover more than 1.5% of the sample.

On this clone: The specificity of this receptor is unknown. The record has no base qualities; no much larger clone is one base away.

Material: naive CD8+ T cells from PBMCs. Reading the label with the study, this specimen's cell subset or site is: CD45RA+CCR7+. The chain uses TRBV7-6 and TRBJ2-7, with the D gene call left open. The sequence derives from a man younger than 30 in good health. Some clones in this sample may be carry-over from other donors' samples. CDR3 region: CASSFGTDGVGSYEQYF. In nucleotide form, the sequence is TGTGCCAGCAGCTTTGGAACCGACGGAGTTGGGTCCTACGAGCAGTACTTC.